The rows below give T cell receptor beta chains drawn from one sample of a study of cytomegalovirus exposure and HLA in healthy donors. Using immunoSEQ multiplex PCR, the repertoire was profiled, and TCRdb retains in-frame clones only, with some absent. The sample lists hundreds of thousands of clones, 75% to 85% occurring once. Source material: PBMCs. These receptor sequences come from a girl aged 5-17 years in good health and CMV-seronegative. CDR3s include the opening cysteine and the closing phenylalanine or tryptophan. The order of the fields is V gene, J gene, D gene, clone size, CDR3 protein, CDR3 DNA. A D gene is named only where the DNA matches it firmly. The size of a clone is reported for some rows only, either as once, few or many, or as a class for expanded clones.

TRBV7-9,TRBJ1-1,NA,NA,CASSASGGGFGTEAFF,TGTGCCAGCAGCGCTTCCGGCGGGGGGTTCGGCACTGAAGCTTTCTTT
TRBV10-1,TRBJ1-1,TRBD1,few,CASSHRQGMNTEAFF,TGCGCCAGCAGCCATCGACAGGGAATGAACACTGAAGCTTTCTTT
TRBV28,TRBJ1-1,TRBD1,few,CASTTGGGTEAFF,TGTGCCAGTACAACAGGGGGGGGCACTGAAGCTTTCTTT
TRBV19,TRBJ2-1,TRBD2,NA,CASRGRELAGVKQFF,TGTGCCAGTCGGGGTCGTGAGTTAGCGGGAGTAAAGCAGTTCTTC
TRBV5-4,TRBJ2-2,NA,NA,CASSMEGAGELFF,TGTGCCAGCAGCATGGAAGGGGCCGGGGAGCTGTTTTTT
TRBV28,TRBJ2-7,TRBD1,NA,CASSSQGTPVVSEQYF,TGTGCCAGCAGTTCACAGGGGACACCCGTTGTCTCCGAGCAGTACTTC
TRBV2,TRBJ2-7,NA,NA,CASSGQVYEQYF,TGTGCCAGCAGTGGGCAGGTCTACGAGCAGTACTTC
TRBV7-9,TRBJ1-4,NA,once,CASSAGTPTNEKLFF,TGTGCCAGCAGCGCCGGGACACCAACTAATGAAAAACTGTTTTTT
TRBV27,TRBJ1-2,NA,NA,CASREVGARGYTF,TGTGCCAGCAGGGAGGTGGGGGCGCGTGGCTACACCTTC
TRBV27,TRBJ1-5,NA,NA,CASSFIGQPQHF,TGTGCCAGCAGTTTCATCGGTCAGCCCCAGCATTTT
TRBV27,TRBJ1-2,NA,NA,CASRDPGYGGYTF,TGTGCCAGCAGGGACCCGGGATACGGGGGCTACACCTTC
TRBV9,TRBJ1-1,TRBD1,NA,CASSDRQGKAFF,TGTGCCAGCAGCGACCGACAGGGGAAAGCTTTCTTT
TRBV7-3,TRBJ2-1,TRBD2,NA,CASSLLAGGYNEQFF,TGTGCCAGCAGCTTACTAGCGGGAGGGTACAATGAGCAGTTCTTC
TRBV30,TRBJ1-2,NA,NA,CAWSRTGSYGYTF,TGTGCCTGGAGTCGTACAGGGTCCTATGGCTACACCTTC
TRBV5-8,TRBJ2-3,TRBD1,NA,CASSFIDRDRGTQYF,TGTGCCAGCAGCTTTATCGACAGGGATCGGGGTACGCAGTATTTT
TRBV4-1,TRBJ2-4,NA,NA,CASSQDRSGGSVAKNIQYF,TGCGCCAGCAGCCAAGATCGTAGCGGAGGGTCGGTGGCCAAAAACATTCAGTACTTC
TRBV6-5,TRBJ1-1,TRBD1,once,CASSLTLTGGGEAFF,TGTGCCAGCAGCTTAACCCTTACAGGGGGCGGTGAAGCTTTCTTT
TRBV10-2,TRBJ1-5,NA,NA,CASSVGGAGGQPQHF,TGCGCCAGCAGTGTTGGAGGGGCCGGGGGTCAGCCCCAGCATTTT
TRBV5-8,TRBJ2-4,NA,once,CASSFYLTGGEIGDIQYF,TGTGCCAGCAGCTTTTACCTGACCGGCGGAGAGATTGGAGACATTCAGTACTTC
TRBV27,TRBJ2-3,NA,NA,CAVGRTDTQYF,TGTGCCGTGGGGAGAACAGATACGCAGTATTTT
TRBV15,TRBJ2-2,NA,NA,CATSRVAGELFF,TGTGCCACCAGCAGAGTAGCCGGGGAGCTGTTTTTT
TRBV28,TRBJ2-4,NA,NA,CASSLWNRAKNIQYF,TGTGCCAGCAGTTTATGGAACAGAGCCAAAAACATTCAGTACTTC
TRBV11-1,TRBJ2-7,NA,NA,CASSPETEGEQYF,TGTGCCAGCAGCCCTGAGACAGAAGGCGAGCAGTACTTC
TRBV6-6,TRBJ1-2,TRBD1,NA,CASSLRSGTGSGDYTF,TGTGCCAGCAGTTTACGCTCCGGGACAGGGAGTGGGGACTACACCTTC
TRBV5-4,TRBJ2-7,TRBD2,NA,CASSRGLAGGTSYEQYF,TGTGCCAGCAGCCGTGGACTAGCGGGGGGCACCTCCTACGAGCAGTACTTC
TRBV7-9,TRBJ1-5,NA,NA,CASRHADQPQHF,TGTGCCAGCAGACACGCCGATCAGCCCCAGCATTTT
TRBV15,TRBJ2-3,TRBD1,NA,CATSNRGTGSTDTQYF,TGTGCCACCAGCAACCGCGGGACAGGGAGCACAGATACGCAGTATTTT
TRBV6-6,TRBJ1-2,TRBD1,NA,CASRRRTGGVLGYTF,TGTGCCAGCAGACGTCGGACAGGGGGGGTACTCGGCTACACCTTC
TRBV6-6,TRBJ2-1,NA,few,CASSRGQSSYNEQFF,TGTGCCAGCAGCCGCGGACAGAGCTCCTACAATGAGCAGTTCTTC
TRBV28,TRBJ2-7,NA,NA,CASSHNKGPGGSYEQYF,TGTGCCAGCAGTCACAATAAGGGCCCTGGAGGTTCCTACGAGCAGTACTTC
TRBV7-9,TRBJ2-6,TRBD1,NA,CASSLGDRAFSGANVLTF,TGTGCCAGCAGCTTGGGGGACAGGGCCTTCTCTGGGGCCAACGTCCTGACTTTC
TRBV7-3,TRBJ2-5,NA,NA,CASSKPGETQYF,TGTGCCAGCAGCAAACCAGGAGAGACCCAGTACTTC
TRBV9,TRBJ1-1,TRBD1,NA,CASSVGTGDKLNTEAFF,TGTGCCAGCAGCGTGGGGACAGGGGACAAATTGAACACTGAAGCTTTCTTT
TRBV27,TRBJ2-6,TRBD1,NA,CASFPGQGSSGANVLTF,TGTGCCAGTTTTCCGGGACAGGGTAGCTCTGGGGCCAACGTCCTGACTTTC
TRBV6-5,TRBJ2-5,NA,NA,CASRNGGETQYF,TGTGCCAGCAGAAACGGCGGGGAGACCCAGTACTTC
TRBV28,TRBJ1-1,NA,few,CASSSPGRGAGNTEAFF,TGTGCCAGCAGTTCCCCAGGCCGGGGGGCGGGGAACACTGAAGCTTTCTTT
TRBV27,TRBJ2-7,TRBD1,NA,CASSLGTGTHEQYF,TGTGCCAGCAGTTTAGGGACAGGAACCCACGAGCAGTACTTC
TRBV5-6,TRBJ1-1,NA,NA,CASSPRTGAEAFF,TGTGCCAGCAGCCCGCGGACGGGGGCTGAAGCTTTCTTT
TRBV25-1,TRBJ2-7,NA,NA,CASIGSRKGAGVSGQYF,TGTGCCAGCATCGGTTCCAGGAAGGGAGCTGGAGTATCGGGGCAGTACTTC
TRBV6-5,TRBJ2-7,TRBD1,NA,CASRPVPQGANEQYF,TGTGCCAGCCGTCCTGTGCCCCAGGGGGCCAACGAGCAGTACTTC
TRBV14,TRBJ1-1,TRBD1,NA,CASSLGTGGTEAFF,TGTGCCAGCAGCCTAGGGACAGGGGGGACTGAAGCTTTCTTT
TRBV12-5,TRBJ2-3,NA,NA,CASGRGSTDTQYF,TGTGCTAGTGGTCGGGGGTCCACAGATACGCAGTATTTT
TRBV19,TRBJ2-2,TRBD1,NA,CASSTGQGTGGELFF,TGTGCCAGTAGTACAGGACAGGGAACGGGCGGGGAGCTGTTTTTT
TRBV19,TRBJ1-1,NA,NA,CASRFQGPEAFF,TGTGCCAGTCGATTCCAGGGGCCTGAAGCTTTCTTT
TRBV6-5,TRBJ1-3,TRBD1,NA,CATSDREASGNTIYF,TGTGCCACCTCGGACAGGGAAGCCTCTGGAAACACCATATATTTT
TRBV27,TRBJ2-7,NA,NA,CASRRKGLPYEQYF,TGTGCCAGCCGAAGGAAAGGACTCCCCTACGAGCAGTACTTC
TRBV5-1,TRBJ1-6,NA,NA,CASRVAGELRSPLHF,TGCGCCAGCAGGGTAGCAGGGGAGCTTCGGTCACCCCTCCACTTT
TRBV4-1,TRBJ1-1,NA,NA,CASSQDPGALGSEAFF,TGCGCCAGCAGCCAAGATCCTGGGGCACTTGGCTCTGAAGCTTTCTTT
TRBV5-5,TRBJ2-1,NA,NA,CASSPENRNEQFF,TGTGCCAGCAGCCCTGAAAACAGGAATGAGCAGTTCTTC
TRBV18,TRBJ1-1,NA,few,CASSGTQLNTEAFF,TGTGCCAGCTCAGGAACACAGTTAAACACTGAAGCTTTCTTT
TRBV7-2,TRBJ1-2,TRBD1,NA,CASSSRQGAYGYTF,TGTGCCAGCAGCTCCCGACAGGGGGCCTATGGCTACACCTTC
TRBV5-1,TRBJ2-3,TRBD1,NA,CASSLGRARGPETDTQYF,TGCGCCAGCAGCTTGGGAAGGGCCAGGGGGCCGGAGACAGATACGCAGTATTTT
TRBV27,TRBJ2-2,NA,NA,CASSPGTGELFF,TGTGCCAGCAGTCCGGGCACCGGGGAGCTGTTTTTT
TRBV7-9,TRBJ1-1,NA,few,CASSLAIGTEAFF,TGTGCCAGCAGCTTAGCTATCGGGACAGAAGCTTTCTTT